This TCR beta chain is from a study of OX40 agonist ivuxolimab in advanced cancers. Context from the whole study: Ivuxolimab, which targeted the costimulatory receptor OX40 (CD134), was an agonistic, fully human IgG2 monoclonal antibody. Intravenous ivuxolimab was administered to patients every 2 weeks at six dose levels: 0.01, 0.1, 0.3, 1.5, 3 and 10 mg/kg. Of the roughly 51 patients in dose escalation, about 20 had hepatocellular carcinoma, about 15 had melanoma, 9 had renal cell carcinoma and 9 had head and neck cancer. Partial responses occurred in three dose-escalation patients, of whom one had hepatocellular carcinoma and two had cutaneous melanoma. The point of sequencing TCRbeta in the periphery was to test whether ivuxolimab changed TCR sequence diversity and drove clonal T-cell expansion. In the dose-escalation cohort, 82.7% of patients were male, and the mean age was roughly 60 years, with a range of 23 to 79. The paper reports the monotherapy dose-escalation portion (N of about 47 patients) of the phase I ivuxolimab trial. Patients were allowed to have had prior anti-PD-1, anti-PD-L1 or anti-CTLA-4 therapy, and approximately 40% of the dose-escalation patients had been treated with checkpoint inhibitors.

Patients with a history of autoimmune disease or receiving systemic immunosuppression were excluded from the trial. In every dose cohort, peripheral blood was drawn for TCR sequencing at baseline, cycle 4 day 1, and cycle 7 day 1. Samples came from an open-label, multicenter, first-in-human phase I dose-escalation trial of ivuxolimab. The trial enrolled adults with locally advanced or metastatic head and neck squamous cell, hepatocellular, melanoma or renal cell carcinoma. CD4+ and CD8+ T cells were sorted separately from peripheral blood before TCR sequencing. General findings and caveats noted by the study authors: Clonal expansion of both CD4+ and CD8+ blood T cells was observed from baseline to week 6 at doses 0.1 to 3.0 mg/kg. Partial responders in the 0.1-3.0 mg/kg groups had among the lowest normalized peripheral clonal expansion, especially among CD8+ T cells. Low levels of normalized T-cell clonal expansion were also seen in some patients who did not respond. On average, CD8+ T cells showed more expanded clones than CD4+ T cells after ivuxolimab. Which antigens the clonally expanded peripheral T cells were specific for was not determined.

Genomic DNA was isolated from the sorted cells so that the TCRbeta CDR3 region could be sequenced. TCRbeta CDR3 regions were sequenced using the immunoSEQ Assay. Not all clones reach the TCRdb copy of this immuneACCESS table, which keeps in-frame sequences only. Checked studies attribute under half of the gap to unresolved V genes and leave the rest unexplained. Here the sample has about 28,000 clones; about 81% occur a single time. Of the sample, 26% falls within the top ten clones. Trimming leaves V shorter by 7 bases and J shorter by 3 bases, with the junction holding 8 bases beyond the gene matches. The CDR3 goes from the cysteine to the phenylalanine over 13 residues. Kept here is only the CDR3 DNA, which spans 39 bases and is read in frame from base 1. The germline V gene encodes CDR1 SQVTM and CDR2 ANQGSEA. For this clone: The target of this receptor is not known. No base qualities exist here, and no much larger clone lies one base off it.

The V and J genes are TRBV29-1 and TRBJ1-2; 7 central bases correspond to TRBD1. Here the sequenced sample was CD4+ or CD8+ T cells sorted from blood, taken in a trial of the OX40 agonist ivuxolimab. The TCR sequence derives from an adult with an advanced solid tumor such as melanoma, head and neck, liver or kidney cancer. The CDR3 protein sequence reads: CSDWAQGYYGYTF. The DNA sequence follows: TGCAGCGATTGGGCACAGGGGTACTATGGCTACACCTTC.